This T cell receptor beta chain was obtained from a study of CXCR3-negative and CXCR3-positive naive CD8 T cells (dated by TCRdb to the late 2010s). Study-level background: In total, some 130 million TRB reads were obtained, corresponding to roughly 1.5 +/- 0.3 million reads per library. Diversity and physicochemical repertoire analyses were performed on about 12 donors pooled from two independent experiments. For the TRBV-TRBJ cluster analysis, the naive subsets came from 5 or 6 donors, while the memory cells came from 3 donors. What the work shows at the level of the full study, not this receptor alone: Surface CD5, linked to self-reactivity in mice, was comparable between naive subsets; TCR interaction strength was therefore also inferred from TRB CDR3 physicochemical properties. TRB CDR3s from CXCR3-positive naive cells showed higher hydrophobicity (lower Kidera factor 4), lower energy, and higher strength and volume indices than CXCR3-negative naive cells. Because CXCR3 expression was partially decreased after cryopreservation, freshly isolated PBMCs were used for most assays. Comparably high repertoire diversity was found in both naive subsets, whereas much lower repertoire diversity was found in memory CD8+ T cells. Naive CXCR3-negative and CXCR3-positive cells from the same donor showed similar TRBV-TRBJ usage, whereas memory cells showed distinct patterns.

Each CD8+ T cell subset was flow-sorted in triplicate, with 250,000 to 350,000 cells per subset placed directly into RLT lysis buffer. Naive CD8+ T cells were defined stringently as CD45RO-CCR7+CD27+CD95- to exclude memory contaminants. Standard density gradient centrifugation was used to isolate peripheral blood mononuclear cells from buffy coats. A FACSAria III was used to flow-sort naive CXCR3-negative and CXCR3-positive CD8+ T cells. Total RNA was extracted from sorted cells with an RNeasy Mini Kit. From its cysteine to its phenylalanine, the CDR3 spans 15 amino acids. Only the protein sequence is given. CDR1 MNHEY and CDR2 SVGEGT are derived from the germline V gene. Remarks on this clonotype: Its cognate antigen has yet to be identified.

The sequencing machine was a NextSeq 550. The Human TCR Profiling Kit (MiLaboratory) was used to make UMI-labeled 5' RACE TRB cDNA libraries. cDNA synthesis used the entire amount of extracted RNA, and PCR amplification then used the entire amount of cDNA produced. Libraries were prepared in parallel with an identical number of PCR cycles. From the authors' description of their analysis: MIGEC and MiXCR extracted about 50,000 +/- 10,000 unique UMI-labeled TRB cDNA molecules per library, requiring at least two reads per UMI. On average, each library contained 40,000 +/- 10,000 functional in-frame TRB CDR3 nucleotide clonotypes without stop codons. After downsampling to 5000 UMI-labeled TRB molecules per sample, diversity metrics, including normalized Shannon-Wiener and Chao1, were computed in VDJtools. Clonotype-size-weighted physicochemical properties of the central five CDR3 residues (interaction energy, strength, volume and Kidera factor 4) were computed in VDJtools. After reprocessing by TCRdb, each CDR3 protein sequence is one entry, and no DNA is given. These V and J calls originate from TCRdb's pipeline instead of the authors' own analysis. Per the sample table, the count is about 130,000 distinct CDR3 sequences. The top ten clonotypes cover under 0.5% of the sample.

The sample was naive CXCR3- CD8+ T cells from blood. The intended sense of this specimen's cell subset or site label: CD45RO-CCR7+CD27+CD95- naive CD8+ T cells lacking CXCR3 (TNR3-). The sequence came from a human donor in good health. Some clones in this sample may be carry-over from other donors' samples. The chain employs TRBV6-2 or TRBV6-3 and TRBJ1-5. The CDR3 is CASSLTDGGNQPQHF.